This is a list of T cell receptor beta chains from one sample in a study of T cells after yellow fever vaccination. TCRdb re-called the 5' RACE reads with MiXCR, one entry per CDR3 protein. The table records roughly 310,000 distinct CDR3 sequences, 8.7% of them present only once. This sample comprised PBMCs, obtained on the day of the first yellow fever vaccination. The source of these receptors is a man between 18 and 35 years old who received the YFV17D yellow fever vaccine. CDR3s include the opening cysteine and the closing phenylalanine or tryptophan. The D gene is left open where the match is weak. Size tells how often a clone was seen (once, few, many) or the class of an expanded clone, and some rows leave it out.

clone size	V gene	J gene	D gene	CDR3 protein	CDR3 DNA
-	TRBV6-2/TRBV6-3	TRBJ2-5	-	CASRHYGHQETQYF	TGTGCCAGCCGGCATTACGGCCACCAAGAGACCCAGTACTTC
-	TRBV4-3	TRBJ2-7	TRBD2	CASSQGTGGTYEQYF	TGCGCCAGCAGCCAAGGAACGGGGGGGACCTACGAGCAGTACTTC
-	TRBV7-3	TRBJ2-1	TRBD2	CASSLLGREGKNEQFF	TGTGCCAGCAGCTTACTAGGCAGGGAGGGGAAAAATGAGCAGTTCTTC
few	TRBV6-2/TRBV6-3	TRBJ2-3	-	CASSSPGDTQYF	TGTGCCAGCAGTTCGCCCGGAGATACGCAGTATTTT
few	TRBV2	TRBJ1-3	-	CASSEEGYSGNTIYF	TGTGCCAGCAGTGAAGAGGGATACTCTGGAAACACCATATATTTT
many	TRBV12-3/TRBV12-4	TRBJ1-1	TRBD1	CASSSRQGGTEAFF	TGTGCCAGCAGTTCACGACAGGGGGGGACTGAAGCTTTCTTT
few	TRBV5-1	TRBJ2-2	TRBD2	CASSLMTSGNTGELFF	TGCGCCAGCAGCCTTATGACTAGCGGGAACACCGGGGAGCTGTTTTTT
-	TRBV4-1	TRBJ1-4	-	CASSQIAGTFNEKLFF	TGCGCCAGCAGCCAGATCGCCGGGACATTCAATGAAAAACTGTTTTTT
few	TRBV6-5	TRBJ1-1	-	CASTSPGHTEAFF	TGTGCCAGCACTTCACCCGGACACACTGAAGCTTTCTTT
many	TRBV11-2	TRBJ2-1	TRBD1	CASRPTQGAHSYNEQFF	TGTGCCAGCAGGCCGACCCAGGGGGCCCACTCCTACAATGAGCAGTTCTTC
few	TRBV20-1	TRBJ2-7	TRBD1	CSANSGTGVGEQYF	TGCAGTGCTAACTCCGGGACAGGGGTCGGTGAGCAGTACTTC
-	TRBV4-1	TRBJ2-5	TRBD2	CARAGESQETQYF	TGCGCCAGGGCGGGGGAATCCCAAGAGACCCAGTACTTC
few	TRBV6-2/TRBV6-3	TRBJ1-2	TRBD1	CASSSDRESLRGYTF	TGTGCCAGCAGTTCGGACAGGGAATCATTGCGTGGCTACACCTTC
few	TRBV30	TRBJ1-2	-	CAWSPRTVNYGYTF	TGTGCCTGGAGTCCTCGGACGGTAAACTATGGCTACACCTTC
many	TRBV7-6	TRBJ2-5	-	CASSLTGTVETQYF	TGTGCCAGCAGCCTAACAGGGACCGTAGAGACCCAGTACTTC
many	TRBV10-3	TRBJ2-5	-	CAISDRVQTQYF	TGTGCCATCAGTGACAGGGTTCAGACCCAGTACTTC
few	TRBV24-1	TRBJ2-3	-	CATSEPFRSDTQYF	TGTGCCACCAGTGAGCCCTTCCGTTCAGATACGCAGTATTTT
few	TRBV7-6	TRBJ2-5	-	CASSPEVGGTQYF	TGTGCCAGCAGCCCCGAGGTGGGGGGGACCCAGTACTTC
few	TRBV2	TRBJ1-2	-	CASSEVDRTPRTF	TGTGCCAGCAGTGAAGTTGACAGGACCCCACGTACCTTC